Each of the 7 T cell receptor beta chains below was sequenced from the same sample in a study of shared clonotypes between healthy human individuals. Using immunoSEQ multiplex PCR, the repertoire was profiled, and TCRdb retains in-frame clones only, with some absent. The table shows under 2,500,000 clones, with about 94% occurring only once. The sample taken for sequencing was naive CD4+ T cells sorted from blood. As to subset: CD45RA+ positively selected. These receptors were obtained from a man younger than 35 in good health.

As for this clone: Relative to the germline gene, one junction end is altered; a read error may explain this. This chain connects TRBV2 to TRBJ1-1; D is unresolved. The germline gives CDR1 SNHLY, CDR2 FYNNEI. The CDR3 is 12 amino acids. The DNA for the CDR3 is TGTGCCAGCAGCGAAGAGGGAATTGAAGCTTTCTTT. As protein: CASSEEGIEAFF.

The chain couples TRBV18 to TRBJ2-7, with unresolved D. The germline V gene has CDR1 KGHSH and CDR2 LQKENI. This CDR3 spans 12 amino acids. V was clipped by 6 bases and J by 1 base, with 7 bases between them. CDR3 coding DNA: TGTGCCAGCTCTCCCAAGTCCTACGAGCAGTACTTC. Encoded protein: CASSPKSYEQYF.

This sequence joins TRBV7-2 and TRBJ2-7, with D perhaps TRBD2 (7 bases). The germline CDR1 and CDR2 sequences are SGHTA and FQGNSA. Trimming stripped 1 base from V and 4 bases from J, with 14 bases between. The CDR3 runs to 15 residues. CDR3 sequence: CASSLVVRGPYEQYF. CDR3 nucleotides: TGTGCCAGCAGCTTAGTCGTGCGGGGGCCTTACGAGCAGTACTTC.

This chain uses TRBV18 with TRBJ1-5, with unresolved D. V lost 3 bases and J lost 3, with 12 bases in between. CDR1 KGHSH and CDR2 LQKENI come from the germline V gene. This CDR3 has 15 amino acids. In DNA, the CDR3 is TGTGCCAGCTCACCGGGTAGGGTAATCAATCAGCCCCAGCATTTT. It is translated as CASSPGRVINQPQHF.

The count of this clone is one. The V gene is TRBV10-2, the J gene TRBJ2-7; 14 bases agree with TRBD2. Germline trimming cut 6 bases from V and 4 bases from J; bases unmatched to any gene: 11. In germline, CDR1 is WSHSY, CDR2 SAAADI. This CDR3 has 17 amino acids. The CDR3 coding sequence is TGCGCCAGCAGGGAGGGACTAGCGGGAGAAATAGGGTACGAGCAGTACTTC. This translates into CASREGLAGEIGYEQYF.

Turning to this clone: The sample contains more than one DNA sequence encoding this CDR3. This rearrangement joins TRBV27 to TRBJ2-1; 10 bases are shared with TRBD1. After removal of 6 bases from V and 1 base from J, the junction contained 3 bases not matched to a gene. Germline V CDR1 and CDR2: MNHEY, SMNVEV (reference sequence). This CDR3 has 15 amino acids. The CDR3 region has the DNA TGTGCCAGCAGCCTGGACAGGGGGTCCTACAATGAGCAGTTCTTC. Translation: CASSLDRGSYNEQFF.

The CDR3 nucleotides are TGTGCCAGCAGCTTCGCCGGGACTAGGGCAAATGAGCAGTTCTTC. Amino acids: CASSFAGTRANEQFF. The genes are TRBV11-2 and TRBJ2-1, with 8 positions matching TRBD2. CDR1 is SGHAT and CDR2 is FQNNGV in the germline V gene. J lost 7 bases, V lost 3 bases, and 8 bases had no gene match. The CDR3 spans 15 residues.